This T cell receptor beta chain is from a study of tumor-infiltrating lymphocytes in primary liver carcinoma (dated by TCRdb to the late 2010s). Broadly, across the study: Of the five patients (three men and two women, aged 30 to 69 years), four had hepatocellular carcinoma and one had combined HCC and intrahepatic cholangiocarcinoma. The tumors of the five patients were staged as T1-T3 N0M0, with maximum diameters ranging from roughly 4.2 to 10 cm. Samples yielded roughly 3.5 to 8 million productive TCRbeta reads; read depth did not differ significantly between tissue types. For each liver tumor, the study sampled five regions along with adjacent normal tissue and blood, and applied TCRbeta repertoire sequencing, expression microarrays and whole-exome sequencing. TCRbeta repertoire sequencing covered 35 specimens from 5 patients: about 25 tumor regions, 5 adjacent noncancerous liver tissues and 5 peripheral blood samples. Agilent mRNA microarray profiling was performed on the roughly 25 tumor region samples to relate TCRbeta repertoire diversity to the local molecular phenotype. Repertoires from technical replicates were highly reproducible, with mean shared-clone rates around 0.89 and correlation coefficients above 0.95. General study outcomes and caveats: Only about 7.5-24% of top clones were present in all five regions of a tumor, suggesting spatial heterogeneity of tumor-infiltrating T cells. Since the samples were bulk and unsorted, there was no way to compare CD4+ and CD8+ T cell repertoires. Only the TCR beta chain was sequenced, which likely underestimates true repertoire diversity because unpaired alpha chains were not captured. Compared with blood, tumors had a significantly larger share of the repertoire taken up by the top 250 clones (p = 0.039). Repertoire overlap was found to be higher between tumor regions (mean roughly 36%) than between tumor-adjacent (approximately 17%) or tumor-blood (approximately 15%) pairs, consistent with antigen-driven expansion. Only 4 or 5 patients were included in the study, and the authors note that the findings should be validated in a larger study.

Using a constant-region primer and ProtoScript II reverse transcriptase, TCRbeta-specific cDNA was reverse-transcribed from 400 to 550 ng total RNA. The TCRbeta libraries were prepared through three rounds of nested multiplex PCR following a slightly modified ARM-PCR procedure. Multiplex TRBV1-TRBV30 forward primers and a Cbeta reverse primer were used in the first two PCR rounds, each of which was run for approximately 10 cycles. Sample barcodes and Illumina adapters were attached in a final 25-cycle PCR using Deep VentR polymerase. Before sequencing, amplicons of 200-500 bp were gel-purified using a QIAquick gel extraction kit. TCRbeta amplicons were sequenced on an Illumina HiSeq 2500 with 250-bp paired-end reads. From the authors' description of their analysis: Quality trimming of reads was performed with Trimmomatic v0.33, and paired reads were merged with FLASH v1.2.11 so that full CDR3 sequences could be recovered. V, D and J germline segments were assigned to the rearranged TCRbeta sequences by MiGEC v1.2.1b. Clonotype statistics, along with Shannon-Wiener diversity indices, were calculated using VDJtools v1.0.0. Except for diversity analysis, only each sample's 250 most abundant clonotypes were used in subsequent analyses to reduce sampling bias. Clones were called with MiXCR by TCRdb after fastp trimmed the public reads at Q25, and only in-frame beta chains were retained. Rows with one shared CDR3 protein collapse into an entry with the most common genes and DNA. These V and J calls originate from TCRdb's pipeline instead of the authors' own analysis. Counted in this sample were some 120,000 distinct CDR3 sequences; 55% to 75% of them appeared once. The ten largest clones add up to about 8% of the sample.

This clonotype occurred many times. The antigen this receptor binds is unknown. No base quality information exists; no much larger clone differs at one position. V is clipped by 6 bases and J by 6 bases, and the sequence between their germline boundaries is 15 bases long. CDR1 and CDR2 are read off the germline V gene as SQVTM and ANQGSEA. The CDR3 contains 13 residues, cysteine and phenylalanine counted. The kept DNA is CDR3 alone, 39 bases in frame from the first base. Total RNA and DNA were co-extracted without cell sorting from 20-30 mg of bulk tissue using the AllPrep DNA/RNA mini kit. Four or five patients with histopathologically diagnosed primary liver carcinoma underwent surgical resection in China between 2015 and March 2016. At the time of sampling, the patients were treatment-naive and had chronic HBV infection. Five spatially separated regions were sampled from each tumor: the superior, inferior, left-lateral and right-lateral poles, plus the tumor centre. Histology showed that every tumor sample contained more than 85% viable tumor cells. Each fresh piece of tumor and adjacent tissue was cut in two, with one half stored in RNAlater at -80 degrees C and the other half sent for histology.

This sequence was found in a woman in her sixties with primary liver carcinoma and hepatitis B virus infection. The sample consisted of liver tumor tissue from sampling region 3. According to the study, the label for this sample's cell subset or site signals: tumor region T3, left-lateral pole. This sequence uses TRBV29-1 and TRBJ2-1; the D gene is not confidently resolved. The encoded CDR3 is CSVGTATFNEQFF. The DNA is TGCAGCGTGGGTACGGCCACTTTCAATGAGCAGTTCTTC.